This TCR beta chain was profiled in a study of blood T cell repertoires in COVID-19. Produced via immunoSEQ multiplex PCR; TCRdb's table is partial and in-frame only. Here the sample spans about 130,000 clones, roughly 85% being singletons. Unmatched junction bases numbered 13, after V lost 7 bases and J lost 5 bases. The CDR3 is 17 residues long. Germline values: CDR1 LNHDA, CDR2 SQIVND (reference sequence). Sequencing input: peripheral blood. The chain combines TRBV19 with TRBJ2-2; 10 nucleotides agree with TRBD1. This sequence was found in an elderly woman with acute or convalescent COVID-19. CDR3 protein: CASIARGTGVGTGELFF. CDR3 DNA sequence: TGTGCCAGTATCGCAAGGGGGACAGGGGTCGGAACCGGGGAGCTGTTTTTT.